The next 27 T cell receptor beta chains were all read from a single sample in a study of T cell responses to AZD1222 COVID-19 vaccine. This table comes from immunoSEQ multiplex PCR, and its TCRdb copy is limited to in-frame clones, with some not included. In the table there are about 130,000 clones, roughly 93% of which are singletons. The sequencing used peripheral blood, collected 28 days after the second AZD1222 dose. Every receptor here comes from an adult who received the AZD1222 COVID-19 vaccine.

The chain employs TRBV3-1 (or the pseudogene TRBV3-2) and TRBJ1-6; D possibly corresponds to TRBD1 (5 bases). This CDR3 is built from 16 residues. The germline V gene encodes CDR1 LGHDT and CDR2 YNNKEL (reference sequence). V gave up 1 base and J gave up 14 bases, with 21 bases separating them. For the CDR3, the DNA is TGTGCCAGCAGCCAAGCAAATCCGACCGTTGGGACGACCCTCCACTTT. Protein: CASSQANPTVGTTLHF.

Here the CDR3 reads CASSEALNNQPQHF. DNA of the CDR3: TGTGCCAGCAGTGAGGCGCTGAACAATCAGCCCCAGCATTTT. The rearrangement links TRBV2 to TRBJ1-5; D remains unclear. The CDR3 has 14 amino acids. Germline loops: CDR1 SNHLY, CDR2 FYNNEI. Trimming removed 3 bases from V and 3 bases from J, with 9 bases in between.

The genes are TRBV19 and TRBJ2-1; TRBD1 matches at 10 bases. Germline V gene sequence: CDR1 LNHDA, CDR2 SQIVND (reference sequence). The CDR3 spans 14 residues. V trimming: 6 bases; J trimming: 9 bases; junction bases outside the gene matches: 8. In DNA, the CDR3 is TGTGCCAGTAGCCCCCTCGGACAGGGGGGTGAGCAGTTCTTC. This encodes CASSPLGQGGEQFF.

V is TRBV7-2 and J is TRBJ2-7; D is tentatively TRBD1 or TRBD2 (5 bases each). The CDR3 sequence is 14 residues long. The ends were cut back, 1 base at V and 1 base at J, with 8 bases in the middle. CDR1 and CDR2 from the germline V gene are SGHTA and FQGNSA. The CDR3 here is CASSLGWGSYEQYF. The CDR3 DNA follows: TGTGCCAGCAGCTTAGGGTGGGGGTCCTACGAGCAGTACTTC.

This clone was picked up one time. V gene TRBV4-1 combines with J gene TRBJ1-6; weak D call: TRBD1 (6 bases). The CDR3 covers 21 residues. V was shortened by 4 bases and J by 1 base, with 26 bases between the two germline ends. Germline loops: CDR1 MGHRA, CDR2 YSYEKL. The CDR3 here is CASSPWPRGPRFKSYNSPLHF. In DNA, the CDR3 is TGCGCCAGCAGCCCCTGGCCCAGGGGCCCACGGTTTAAGTCCTATAATTCACCCCTCCACTTT.

CDR3 amino acids: CASSPREGRGYGYTF. For the CDR3, the DNA is TGTGCCAGCTCACCACGAGAGGGGCGGGGCTATGGCTACACCTTC. The chain employs TRBV18 and TRBJ1-2, with TRBD1 as a possible D gene (5 bases). V was shortened by 1 base and J by 4 bases, with 13 bases between the two germline ends. CDR1 KGHSH and CDR2 LQKENI come from the germline V gene. The CDR3 extends over 15 amino acids.

This rearrangement joins TRBV15 to TRBJ1-5; D unresolved. V was pared by 1 base and J by 5 bases, with 3 bases between. CDR3 length: 12 amino acids. Germline assignment: CDR1 LNHNV and CDR2 YYDKDF (reference sequence). The CDR3 bases are TGTGCCACCAGCAGAGTGGATCAGCCCCAGCATTTT. It codes for CATSRVDQPQHF.

This chain links TRBV13 with TRBJ2-3, with D perhaps matching TRBD2 (6 bases). The germline V gene has CDR1 PRHDT and CDR2 FYEKMQ (reference sequence). This CDR3 comprises 16 residues. Trimming removed 3 bases from V and 3 bases from J, with 16 bases in between. The CDR3 is CASSLGVGTVTDTQYF. In DNA, the CDR3 is TGTGCCAGCAGCTTGGGGGTTGGGACTGTAACAGATACGCAGTATTTT.

The table lists this clone with a count of one. This chain links TRBV28 with TRBJ2-3, with 9 positions matching TRBD2. J lost 2 bases, V lost 7 bases, and 4 bases had no gene match. The length of the CDR3 is 14 residues. CDR1 is MDHEN, CDR2 SYDVKM, per germline. CDR3 DNA: TGTGCCAGCACCGTAGCGGGGGCCACAGATACGCAGTATTTT. It translates to CASTVAGATDTQYF.

This clone has just a few counts. This chain links TRBV9 with TRBJ1-1, with D uncertain. Trimming removed 1 base at V and 1 base at J, with 8 bases between. From germline, CDR1 is SGDLS and CDR2 YYNGEE. The CDR3 has 14 amino acids. The CDR3 sequence: CASSVRGQNTEAFF. CDR3 nucleotides: TGTGCCAGCAGCGTAAGAGGTCAGAACACTGAAGCTTTCTTT.

The chain recombines TRBV14 with TRBJ1-2; 8 bases map to TRBD1. The trim removed 5 bases at V and 7 bases at J, leaving 6 bases unmatched. The V gene's germline CDR1 is SGHDN and CDR2 FVKESK. CDR3 length: 13 amino acids. CDR3 sequence reads: CASSVDRARGYTF. CDR3 nucleotides: TGTGCCAGCAGCGTGGACAGGGCGCGTGGCTACACCTTC. The whole variable domain, remainder taken from reference TRBV14 and TRBJ1-2, is EAGVTQFPSHSVIEKGQTVTLRCDPISGHDNLYWYRRVMGKEIKFLLHFVKESKQDESGMPNNRFLAERTGGTYSTLKVQPAELEDSGVYFCASSVDRARGYTFGSGTRLTVV.

The chain joins TRBV6-5 to TRBJ2-7; D unclear. This CDR3 is 13 amino acids long. Germline CDR1 and CDR2: MNHEY and SVGAGI. With 6 bases removed from V and 5 bases from J, the gap between germline ends came to 14 bases. The CDR3 here is CASRPPVVNEQYF. The CDR3 nucleotides read TGTGCCAGCAGGCCCCCGGTAGTCAACGAGCAGTACTTC.

This chain uses TRBV6-5 with TRBJ1-1; no clear D gene. The CDR3 sequence is 13 residues long. Between the trimmed V and J ends, which lost 5 bases and 5 bases, there was a span of 12 bases. The germline V gene encodes CDR1 MNHEY and CDR2 SVGAGI. In nucleotides, the CDR3 is TGTGCCAGCAGTCCGCGGCTTGGGACTGAAGCTTTCTTT. It yields the protein CASSPRLGTEAFF.

The chain has TRBV18 and TRBJ2-7; D is unclear. CDR3 length equals 13 residues. Germline V gene data show CDR1 as KGHSH and CDR2 as LQKENI. V was trimmed by 6 bases and J by 4 bases, leaving 13 bases between them. CDR3 region: CASSESEGYEQYF. As DNA, the CDR3 is TGTGCCAGCTCGGAAAGTGAAGGGTACGAGCAGTACTTC.

The rearrangement joins TRBV7-2 to TRBJ2-7; 12 bases match TRBD2. V gave up 8 bases and J gave up 1 base; unmatched junction bases: 6. The CDR3 contains 15 residues. Germline V gives CDR1 SGHTA, CDR2 FQGNSA. The CDR3: CASHVTSGGSYEQYF. CDR3 bases: TGTGCCAGCCACGTGACTAGCGGGGGTTCCTACGAGCAGTACTTC.

The chain is built from TRBV5-1 and TRBJ2-3; D gene unclear. V dropped 0 bases and J dropped 1 base, with 9 bases sitting between them. Germline V gives CDR1 SGHRS, CDR2 YFSETQ. CDR3 length: 15 residues. The DNA of the CDR3 is TGCGCCAGCAGCTTGGTGGGCGCGGGCACAGATACGCAGTATTTT. Encoded protein: CASSLVGAGTDTQYF.

CDR3 protein: CASSLLRQVAGWERETQYF. CDR3 DNA sequence: TGTGCCAGCAGCCTACTACGTCAGGTAGCGGGGTGGGAACGAGAGACCCAGTACTTC. The V and J genes are TRBV3-1 (or the pseudogene TRBV3-2) and TRBJ2-5, with 8 positions matching TRBD2. This CDR3 has 19 residues. Per germline, CDR1 LGHDT and CDR2 YNNKEL (reference sequence). Unmatched junction bases numbered 20, after V lost 4 bases and J lost 4 bases.

The V gene is TRBV19, the J gene TRBJ1-3; unclear D gene. CDR1 is LNHDA and CDR2 is SQIVND in the germline V gene (reference sequence). The CDR3 contains 14 residues. Trimming cost V 7 bases and J 0 bases, with 10 bases left between them. DNA of the CDR3: TGTGCCAGTATGGTGGGAGTCTCTGGAAACACCATATATTTT. Translation gives CASMVGVSGNTIYF.

The V gene is TRBV6-6, the J gene TRBJ2-1; D is possibly TRBD1 (5 bases). V was shortened by 2 bases and J by 6 bases, with 11 bases between the two germline ends. This CDR3 contains 14 residues. CDR1 MNHNY and CDR2 SVGAGI come from the germline V gene (reference sequence). This CDR3 is CASSYAVRANEQFF. In DNA, the CDR3 is TGTGCCAGCAGTTACGCAGTCAGGGCCAATGAGCAGTTCTTC.

The chain has TRBV24-1 and TRBJ1-5; D uncertain. Germline V gene sequence: CDR1 KGHDR, CDR2 SFDVKD. This CDR3 is built from 13 residues. Deletions cut 5 bases from V and 3 bases from J, with 7 bases between. The CDR3 DNA reads TGTGCCACCAGTGGCGGGAACAATCAGCCCCAGCATTTT. Its translation is CATSGGNNQPQHF.

This chain joins TRBV28 and TRBJ2-7; 7 bases are shared with TRBD2. Germline trimming cut 5 bases from V and 0 bases from J; bases unmatched to any gene: 10. The V gene's germline CDR1 is MDHEN and CDR2 SYDVKM. This CDR3 has 16 residues. The CDR3, as DNA: TGTGCCAGCAGTATCGGGGGGAATATACACTCCTACGAGCAGTACTTC. It translates to CASSIGGNIHSYEQYF.

This clone appeared a single time. This chain joins TRBV6-5 and TRBJ1-4; D might be TRBD1 (5 bases). CDR1 and CDR2 from the germline V gene are MNHEY and SVGAGI. There are 15 residues in the CDR3. Trimming pared 5 bases from V and 0 bases from J, leaving 10 bases between. The CDR3 DNA follows: TGTGCCAGCAGTATTTCAGGGTCAACTAATGAAAAACTGTTTTTT. It yields the protein CASSISGSTNEKLFF.

The chain has TRBV29-1 and TRBJ1-5, with D unclear. The CDR3 extends over 14 amino acids. The V end was cut by 4 bases, the J end by 3 bases, with 13 bases between. The germline V gene encodes CDR1 SQVTM and CDR2 ANQGSEA. The CDR3 sequence is CSVAVGNDNQPQHF. In DNA, the CDR3 is TGCAGCGTTGCCGTCGGGAATGACAATCAGCCCCAGCATTTT.

The V call is TRBV27, the J call TRBJ1-4, with TRBD1 identical over 7 bases. This CDR3 contains 16 residues. The V segment lost 4 bases and the J segment 3 bases; nucleotides outside the gene matches: 8. CDR1 is MNHEY, CDR2 SMNVEV, per germline (reference sequence). CDR3 sequence (DNA): TGTGCCAGCAGTTCAAGGAACAGGGGATCTAATGAAAAACTGTTTTTT. As protein: CASSSRNRGSNEKLFF.

The V and J genes are TRBV19 and TRBJ2-7; D may be TRBD2 (6 bases). Germline values: CDR1 LNHDA, CDR2 SQIVND (reference sequence). The CDR3 is 15 residues long. Between the trimmed V and J ends, which lost 7 bases and 3 bases, there was a span of 19 bases. The CDR3 coding sequence is TGTGCCAGTACCAGTGGCGGGACGGATTACTACGAGCAGTACTTC. Encoded protein: CASTSGGTDYYEQYF.

The V gene is TRBV5-1, the J gene TRBJ2-7, with D perhaps TRBD2 (6 bases). Germline loops: CDR1 SGHRS, CDR2 YFSETQ. Trimming pared 3 bases from V and 1 base from J, leaving 14 bases between. The CDR3 covers 15 residues. Here the CDR3 reads CASSSSYAGSYEQYF. In nucleotides, the CDR3 is TGCGCCAGCAGCTCCAGTTATGCGGGGTCCTACGAGCAGTACTTC.

V is TRBV11-3 and J is TRBJ2-1, with 7 bases aligning to TRBD1. CDR1 is SGHNT and CDR2 is YENEEA in the germline V gene. Losses at the gene ends were 5 bases for V and 8 bases for J; bases not matched to a gene: 6. The CDR3 loop spans 13 amino acids. This chain's CDR3 is CASSLLRGHEQFF. The CDR3 DNA reads as TGTGCCAGCAGCCTGCTGAGGGGGCATGAGCAGTTCTTC.